Listed below are T cell receptor beta chains from one sample, sequenced in a study of T cell responses to AZD1222 COVID-19 vaccine. The method was immunoSEQ multiplex PCR; TCRdb's version includes in-frame clones alone and lacks a portion of them. The sample consists of approximately 90,000 clones, about nine tenths of them appearing once. This sample comprised peripheral blood, obtained on day 0 of AZD1222 vaccination. The origin of the receptors is an adult in good health. The CDR3 runs from the conserved cysteine through the conserved F or W. A D gene is named only where the DNA matches it firmly. Size is omitted from some rows. Given values are once, few, many or a class for expanded clones.

v_gene	j_gene	d_gene	abundance	CDR3nt	CDR3aa
TRBV2	TRBJ1-1	TRBD1	once	TGTGCCAGCAGTCGACAGGGGCCGGCGACTGAAGCTTTCTTT	CASSRQGPATEAFF
TRBV28	TRBJ2-1	TRBD2	.	TGTGCCAGCAGTTCACCTAGCGGGAGGACCCCCTACAATGAGCAGTTCTTC	CASSSPSGRTPYNEQFF
TRBV18	TRBJ1-6	.	.	TGTGCCAGCTCAAGGGGGAGCTCCTATAATTCACCCCTCCACTTT	CASSRGSSYNSPLHF
TRBV15	TRBJ2-2	.	.	TGTGCCACCAGCATTGGACAGACCGGGGAGCTGTTTTTT	CATSIGQTGELFF
TRBV2	TRBJ2-1	TRBD2	.	TGTGCCAGCAACCCAAGGACTAGCGGGGACAATGAGCAGTTCTTC	CASNPRTSGDNEQFF
TRBV7-9	TRBJ1-3	.	.	TGTGCCAGCAGCTTAGCGTTGGGCTCTGGAAACACCATATATTTT	CASSLALGSGNTIYF
TRBV6-5	TRBJ2-2	TRBD2	few	TGTGCCAGCAAAGCGGGAGGAAACACCGGGGAGCTGTTTTTT	CASKAGGNTGELFF
TRBV5-1	TRBJ2-7	.	.	TGCGCCAGCAGCTTGGGGGTCAGGGGCTCAAGCTACGAGCAGTACTTC	CASSLGVRGSSYEQYF
TRBV10-3	TRBJ1-3	.	.	TGTGCCATCAACCCCGGAAACACCATATATTTT	CAINPGNTIYF
TRBV5-5	TRBJ2-7	.	.	TGTGCCAGCAGCACAGTTCTGCGGGAGCAGTACTTC	CASSTVLREQYF
TRBV6-5	TRBJ1-6	.	.	TGTGCCGTAAGAGACAGTAGGTCAACTGCACCCCTCCACTTT	CAVRDSRSTAPLHF
TRBV4-1	TRBJ2-3	TRBD2	.	TGCGCCAGCAGCCTAGCGGGGGTGAGCACAGATACGCAGTATTTT	CASSLAGVSTDTQYF
TRBV5-1	TRBJ1-2	.	.	TGCGCCAGCAGCTTGGTACCAACCGGGGGTGGCTACACCTTC	CASSLVPTGGGYTF
TRBV28	TRBJ1-1	.	.	TGTGCCAGCAGTTTAATTTTGGGATCTGAAGCTTTCTTT	CASSLILGSEAFF
TRBV19	TRBJ2-7	.	.	TGTGCCAGTAGTATAGGGAGCAACTGGAGGATTACCTACGAGCAGTACTTC	CASSIGSNWRITYEQYF
TRBV7-9	TRBJ1-1	TRBD1	.	TGTGCCAGCAGCGGGACAGATGAAGCTTTCTTT	CASSGTDEAFF
TRBV2	TRBJ2-1	TRBD1	.	TGTGCCAGCAGGGAGACAGGGGAGGATGAGCAGTTCTTC	CASRETGEDEQFF
TRBV20-1	TRBJ2-3	.	.	TGCAGTGCTAGTTGGGGGGGGGCCGGAGATACGCAGTATTTT	CSASWGGAGDTQYF
TRBV6-5	TRBJ1-6	.	.	TGTGCCAGCAGCCCGGAGGCTCCAAATAATTCACCCCTCCACTTT	CASSPEAPNNSPLHF
TRBV11-2	TRBJ2-1	TRBD1	.	TGTGCCAGCAGCTTATGGACAGGCGATGAGCAGTTCTTC	CASSLWTGDEQFF
TRBV7-9	TRBJ1-5	.	once	TGTGCCAGCAGCTTAGATGGGCCCCAGCATTTT	CASSLDGPQHF
TRBV7-9	TRBJ2-6	.	.	TGTGCCAGCAGCTGGGGTGGGGCCAACGTCCTGACTTTC	CASSWGGANVLTF
TRBV19	TRBJ1-5	.	.	TGTGCCAGTAGTGTCCGGGACACTAATCAGCCCCAGCATTTT	CASSVRDTNQPQHF
TRBV29-1	TRBJ2-1	TRBD2	few	TGCAGCGTTGACGTGGGAGGGAGGGATGAGCAGTTCTTC	CSVDVGGRDEQFF
TRBV5-6	TRBJ1-3	TRBD1	.	TGTGCCAGCAGCGACAGGGGTTCAGGAAACACCATATATTTT	CASSDRGSGNTIYF
TRBV5-1	TRBJ1-6	TRBD1	.	TGCGCCAGCAGCTCGATACAGGGGGCGGAACCCCTCCACTTT	CASSSIQGAEPLHF
TRBV4-1	TRBJ2-2	TRBD2	.	TGCGCCAGCAGCCCGGTAGGTCAGCGGGGGGCCTACACCGGGGAGCTGTTTTTT	CASSPVGQRGAYTGELFF
TRBV19	TRBJ2-7	TRBD2	.	TGTGCCAGTAGTATGACCCTAGCGGCGGGATACGAGCAGTACTTC	CASSMTLAAGYEQYF
TRBV7-2	TRBJ2-2	.	.	TGTGCCAGCAGCTTAGAGGCGGGGGCCACCGGGGAGCTGTTTTTT	CASSLEAGATGELFF
TRBV2	TRBJ1-2	TRBD1	.	TGTGCCAGCTTGGGAACCGGGACAGGGTTTCGCTACACCTTC	CASLGTGTGFRYTF
TRBV6-5	TRBJ1-2	.	.	TGTGCCAGCAGTTACTCCCAGTCCGGGCCCAGCGGTGGCTACACCTTC	CASSYSQSGPSGGYTF
TRBV10-2	TRBJ2-1	.	.	TGCGCCAGCAGTGAGAATAGTGGTGGGCAGTTCTTC	CASSENSGGQFF
TRBV10-3	TRBJ1-1	.	.	TGTGCCACTAGACAGGTTTTTAGCACTGAAGCTTTCTTT	CATRQVFSTEAFF
TRBV7-8	TRBJ2-1	.	.	TGTGCCAGCAGCTTATCGGTTCGGGACTCCTACAATGAGCAGTTCTTC	CASSLSVRDSYNEQFF
TRBV7-9	TRBJ2-5	TRBD2	.	TGTGCCAGCAGACCCCTAGCGGACCTGCAAGAGACCCAGTACTTC	CASRPLADLQETQYF
TRBV19	TRBJ1-2	TRBD1	.	TGTGCCAGTAGTAGCGGGACAGGGGGACTCAGAGACTATGGCTACACCTTC	CASSSGTGGLRDYGYTF
TRBV25-1	TRBJ1-2	TRBD1	.	TGTGCCAGCAGTGAGACAGGGGCTGGCTATGGCTACACCTTC	CASSETGAGYGYTF
TRBV18	TRBJ1-1	.	.	TGTGCCAGCTCACCGACAGAAGCTATGAACACTGAAGCTTTCTTT	CASSPTEAMNTEAFF
TRBV6-4	TRBJ1-2	.	.	TGTGCCAGCAGTGACTCGGTGGGTAGTGGCTACACCTTC	CASSDSVGSGYTF
TRBV19	TRBJ1-1	TRBD1	.	TGTGCCAGTAGTCGGGCAGGGGGCTATACTGAAGCTTTCTTT	CASSRAGGYTEAFF
TRBV21-1	TRBJ2-3	.	.	TGTGCCAGCAGCACCCGACGGCAGTATTTT	CASSTRRQYF
TRBV7-2	TRBJ1-2	.	.	TGTGCCAGCAGCTTAGCGCATCAGTCTGGCTACACCTTC	CASSLAHQSGYTF
TRBV7-3	TRBJ2-2	.	.	TGTGCCAGCAGCTTAACCGCGAGAGCCACCGGGGAGCTGTTTTTT	CASSLTARATGELFF
TRBV10-3	TRBJ2-7	.	.	TGTGCCATCATGCCGGGACAAGGCTACGAGCAGTACTTC	CAIMPGQGYEQYF
TRBV13	TRBJ2-1	.	.	TGTGCCAGCAGCACAGGGACCTCCAATGAGCAGTTCTTC	CASSTGTSNEQFF
TRBV10-2	TRBJ1-6	.	.	TGCGCCAGCAGTGAACAACAGAGCTCCTATAATTCACCCCTCCACTTT	CASSEQQSSYNSPLHF
TRBV29-1	TRBJ2-5	.	once	TGCAGCGTTGAACCTATCAGGGTAGAGACCCAGTACTTC	CSVEPIRVETQYF